The 3 T cell receptor beta chains presented below share a single source sample, sequenced in a study of regulatory T cells in long-lasting Graves disease. CDR3 regions were amplified by Arm-PCR using iRepertoire HTBI primers to build TCR beta libraries. TCRdb reprocessed the multiplex PCR reads via MiXCR and lists one record per CDR3 protein. Seen here are approximately 400,000 distinct CDR3 sequences, 15% observed once, and the top ten hold about 7.6%. Time point noted: newly diagnosed GD, antithyroid drugs for less than 3 months. The authors made the TCR library using RNA they extracted from PBMCs. These same records also appear under a second study, on T cells in Graves' hyperthyroidism and ophthalmopathy.

Source: peripheral blood mononuclear cells (PBMCs), taken at new diagnosis, from a patient treated with antithyroid drugs. The receptors stem from a middle-aged woman with Graves disease.

This clonotype was recorded many times. The rearrangement uses TRBV9 and TRBJ2-1; D is undetermined. Germline CDR1 SGDLS, CDR2 YYNGEE. The CDR3 covers 13 residues. The V end lost 4 bases, the J end lost 10 bases, and 15 bases lay between the germline ends. CDR3 amino acids: CASSPGRSGEQFF. DNA for the CDR3: TGTGCCAGCAGCCCCGGGCGGTCCGGGGAGCAGTTCTTC.

This clonotype has at least ten counts. The V gene is TRBV27, the J gene TRBJ1-6; possibly TRBD1 for D (6 bases). Germline CDR1 reads MNHEY; CDR2 reads SMNVEV (reference sequence). This CDR3 is built from 16 residues. V was clipped by 0 bases and J by 5 bases, with 11 bases between them. CDR3 region: CASSLSGAFHNSPLHF. The CDR3 DNA is TGTGCCAGCAGTTTATCGGGGGCGTTCCATAATTCACCCCTCCACTTT.

The chain employs TRBV6-2 or TRBV6-3 and TRBJ2-3; no clear D gene. This CDR3 contains 13 residues. The V gene lost 5 bases and the J gene lost 3 bases, with 9 bases spanning the gap. Germline CDR1 and CDR2: MNHEY and SVGEGT. CDR3 loop: CASSQTLTDTQYF. In DNA, the CDR3 is TGTGCCAGCAGTCAAACCTTAACAGATACGCAGTATTTT.